Below are 16 T cell receptor beta chains sequenced from a single sample in a study of Graves' ophthalmopathy and Graves' hyperthyroidism. RNA transcripts were the template, and TCR beta CDR3 regions were amplified from them. Investigators did first-round RT-PCR with HTBI primers, then second-round multiplex PCR. MiXCR, run by TCRdb on the multiplex PCR reads, gives a single entry per CDR3 protein. The sample lists about 620,000 distinct CDR3 sequences; 22% were seen once. The source material was peripheral blood. The receptors derive from a woman aged 18-29 years with stable Graves' hyperthyroidism. Some clones in this sample may be carry-over from other donors' samples.

This clonotype was found many times. The chain couples TRBV11-1 to TRBJ2-7; no clear D gene. Trimming took off 2 bases at V and 6 bases at J, with 5 bases between the two ends. The CDR3 runs 11 residues. Germline CDR1 is SGHAT and CDR2 is FQDESV (reference sequence). The CDR3 region has the DNA TGTGCCAGCAGCTTAACCGGCGAGCAGTACTTC. Protein: CASSLTGEQYF.

Points on this clonotype: This clone may be a read error of a much larger clone one base away. Without the conserved terminal phenylalanine or tryptophan, this CDR3 likely stems from a read error. This chain connects TRBV5-1 to TRBJ2-2; the match to TRBD1 covers 7 bases. The CDR3 is made up of 15 amino acids. Germline CDR1 and CDR2: SGHRS and YFSETQ. V shed 4 bases, J shed 4 bases, and the junction held 7 bases outside the gene matches. CDR3 sequence reads: CASSRNRGVTGELFL. The CDR3 bases are TGCGCCAGCAGCAGGAACAGGGGCGTCACCGGGGAGCTGTTTTTG.

This clonotype was counted many times. Written as DNA, the CDR3 is TGTGCCAGCAGCTTAGGTCACAGCTCCTACGAGCAGTACTTC. It codes for CASSLGHSSYEQYF. The chain carries TRBV7-2 and TRBJ2-7; D is uncertain. CDR3 size: 14 residues. V was shortened by 1 base and J by 0 bases, with 7 bases between the two germline ends. Germline CDR1 SGHTA, CDR2 FQGNSA.

This clonotype was seen repeatedly, ten times or more. The chain is built from TRBV6-5 and TRBJ2-7, with TRBD2 matching over 7 bases. Germline CDR1 is MNHEY and CDR2 is SVGAGI. The V gene end was trimmed by 2 bases and the J gene end by 7 bases; junction bases not matched to a gene: 8. The CDR3 sequence is 14 residues long. CDR3 nucleotides: TGTGCCAGCAGTTACGGCGCGGGAGCGGGGGAGCAGTACTTC. Translated, it gives CASSYGAGAGEQYF.

This clonotype showed up many times. V usage is TRBV2 and J usage is TRBJ1-2, with 7 bases aligning to TRBD1. The germline CDR1 and CDR2 sequences are SNHLY and FYNNEI. Trimming removed 6 bases from V and 6 bases from J; junction bases left unmatched: 7. This CDR3 has 13 amino acids. The CDR3 is CASRADRLDGYTF. In DNA form, the CDR3 reads TGTGCCAGCAGGGCGGACAGGCTCGATGGCTACACCTTC.

This clonotype was detected ten times or more. V is TRBV6-5 and J is TRBJ1-2; D is unresolved. Per germline, CDR1 MNHEY and CDR2 SVGAGI. Trimming left V 2 bases short and J 7 bases short, with 14 bases between. The CDR3 loop spans 14 amino acids. CDR3 amino acids: CASSYTRVKGGYTF. The CDR3 DNA sequence: TGTGCCAGCAGTTACACTCGGGTTAAGGGTGGCTACACCTTC.

J is TRBJ2-3 and V is TRBV27; maybe TRBD2 (6 bases). CDR1 and CDR2 from the germline V gene are MNHEY and SMNVEV (reference sequence). The V and J ends lost 0 bases and 2 bases respectively, with 18 bases between them. This CDR3 has 18 residues. CDR3 residues: CASSLSPPGPLATDTQYF. As DNA, the CDR3 is TGTGCCAGCAGTTTATCCCCCCCAGGGCCACTAGCCACAGATACGCAGTATTTT.

The rearrangement joins TRBV20-1 to TRBJ1-1; possible D gene TRBD1, 6 bases. There are 12 residues in the CDR3. V was clipped by 4 bases and J by 0 bases, with 6 bases between them. The germline CDR1 and CDR2 sequences are DFQATT and SNEGSKA (reference sequence). This CDR3 reads CSANRVNTEAFF. CDR3 sequence (DNA): TGCAGTGCTAACAGGGTGAACACTGAAGCTTTCTTT.

This clonotype was detected many times. The CDR3 here is CASTLGGQGQSNQPQHF. The CDR3 DNA sequence: TGTGCCAGCACCCTCGGCGGGCAGGGGCAATCAAATCAGCCCCAGCATTTT. This chain uses TRBV6-1 with TRBJ1-5, with TRBD1 as a possible D gene (6 bases). This CDR3 has 17 amino acids. In germline, CDR1 is MNHNS, CDR2 SASEGT. The V end was cut by 7 bases, the J end by 4 bases, with 23 bases between.

This clonotype was recorded at least ten times. This chain uses TRBV25-1 with TRBJ2-5; unclear D gene. The CDR3 contains 15 residues. The germline gives CDR1 MGHDK, CDR2 SYGVNS. Trimming pared 4 bases from V and 2 bases from J, leaving 14 bases between. The CDR3 DNA reads TGTGCCAGCAGTGGAGGAAGGTACAAACAAGAGACCCAGTACTTC. Translated, it gives CASSGGRYKQETQYF.

The chain employs TRBV20-1 and TRBJ1-3, with D tentatively TRBD1 (5 bases). Trimming stripped 3 bases from V and 1 base from J, with 10 bases between. The CDR3 sequence is 14 residues long. CDR1 and CDR2 from the germline V gene are DFQATT and SNEGSKA (reference sequence). Written as DNA, the CDR3 is TGCAGTGCTAGGGTCAGGGTATCTGGAAACACCATATATTTT. This sequence encodes CSARVRVSGNTIYF.

There are many counts of this clonotype. The chain uses TRBV7-2 and TRBJ1-1, with unresolved D. This CDR3 region has 15 residues. The germline V and J ends were trimmed by 2 bases and 0 bases, with 10 bases remaining between them. Germline values: CDR1 SGHTA, CDR2 FQGNSA. This chain's CDR3 is CASSLLLGMNTEAFF. Written as DNA, the CDR3 is TGTGCCAGCAGCTTATTGTTGGGCATGAACACTGAAGCTTTCTTT.

The gene calls are TRBV10-3 and TRBJ1-1; D is uncertain. With 3 bases removed from V and 0 bases from J, the gap between germline ends came to 8 bases. Germline CDR1 reads ENHRY; CDR2 reads SYGVKD. This CDR3 is 14 amino acids long. CDR3 amino acids: CAISDETLNTEAFF. CDR3 DNA: TGTGCCATCAGTGATGAAACTTTGAACACTGAAGCTTTCTTT.

This clonotype was observed a few times. J is TRBJ2-5 and V is TRBV28; possible D gene TRBD1, 5 bases. The CDR3 is 14 residues long. V lost 7 bases and J lost 7, with 19 bases in between. The germline gives CDR1 MDHEN, CDR2 SYDVKM. The CDR3 DNA sequence: TGTGCCAGCAAGACAGCTACGTCCCTAGGGACCCAGTACTTC. Protein product: CASKTATSLGTQYF.

This clonotype was counted many times. The chain has TRBV6-5 and TRBJ2-7; 13 bases agree with TRBD2. V lost 0 bases and J lost 2; bases outside the gene matches: 1. The CDR3 consists of 16 residues. Germline-derived CDR1 and CDR2 are MNHEY and SVGAGI. The CDR3 region is CASSYSTSGRPYEQYF. The CDR3, as DNA: TGTGCCAGCAGTTACTCGACTAGCGGGAGGCCCTACGAGCAGTACTTC.

This clonotype was observed at least ten times. This rearrangement joins TRBV20-1 to TRBJ2-5; 8 nucleotides align to TRBD1. The CDR3 runs to 15 residues. CDR1 and CDR2 from the germline V gene are DFQATT and SNEGSKA (reference sequence). J lost 2 bases, V lost 5 bases, and 10 bases had no gene match. The CDR3 reads CSAEVSGQGQETQYF. The CDR3, as DNA: TGCAGTGCTGAGGTTTCTGGACAGGGACAAGAGACCCAGTACTTC.